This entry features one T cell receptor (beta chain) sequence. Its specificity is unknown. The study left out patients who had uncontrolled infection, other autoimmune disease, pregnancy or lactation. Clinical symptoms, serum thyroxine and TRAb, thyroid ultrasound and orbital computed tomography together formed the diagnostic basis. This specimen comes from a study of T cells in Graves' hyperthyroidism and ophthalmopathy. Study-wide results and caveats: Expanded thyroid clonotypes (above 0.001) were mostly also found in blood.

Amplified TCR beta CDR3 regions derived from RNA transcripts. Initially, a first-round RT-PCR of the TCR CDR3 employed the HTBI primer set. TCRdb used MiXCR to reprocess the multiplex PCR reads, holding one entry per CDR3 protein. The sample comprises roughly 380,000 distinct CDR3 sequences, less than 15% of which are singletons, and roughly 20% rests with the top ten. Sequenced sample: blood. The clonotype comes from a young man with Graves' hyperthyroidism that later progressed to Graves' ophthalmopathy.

CDR3 DNA sequence: TGTGCCAGCGGCCCCTACCGACAGACCTATGGCTACACCTTC. Its protein product is CASGPYRQTYGYTF. The gene calls are TRBV11-1 and TRBJ1-2, with D maybe TRBD1 (5 bases). Between the trimmed V and J ends, which lost 8 bases and 4 bases, there was a span of 17 bases. The CDR3 spans 14 residues. The germline V gene has CDR1 SGHAT and CDR2 FQDESV (reference sequence).